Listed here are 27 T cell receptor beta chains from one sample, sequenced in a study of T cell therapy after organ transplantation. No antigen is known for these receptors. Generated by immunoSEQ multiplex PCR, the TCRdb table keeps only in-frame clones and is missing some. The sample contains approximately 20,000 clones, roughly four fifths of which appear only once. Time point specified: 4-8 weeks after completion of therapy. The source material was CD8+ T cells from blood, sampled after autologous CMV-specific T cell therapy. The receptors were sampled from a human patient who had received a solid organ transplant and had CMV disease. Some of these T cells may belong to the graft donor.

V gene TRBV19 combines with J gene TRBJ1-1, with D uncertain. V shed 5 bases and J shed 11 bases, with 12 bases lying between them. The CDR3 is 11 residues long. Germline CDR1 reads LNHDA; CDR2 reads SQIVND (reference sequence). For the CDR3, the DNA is TGTGCCAGTAGTTTAGGGCCATGGGCTTTCTTT. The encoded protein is CASSLGPWAFF.

The CDR3 DNA reads TGTGCCAGCGGTTGGACAGGGGGAACCTACGAGCAGTACTTC. It is translated as CASGWTGGTYEQYF. The chain employs TRBV6-1 and TRBJ2-7, with 10 bases aligning to TRBD1. In germline, CDR1 is MNHNS, CDR2 SASEGT. V lost 8 bases and J lost 2; bases outside the gene matches: 6. The CDR3 runs 14 residues.

In DNA form, the CDR3 reads TGCAGCGTTGAAGCACAGAACACTGAAGCTTTCTTT. Translated: CSVEAQNTEAFF. The chain combines TRBV29-1 with TRBJ1-1; D uncertain. With 1 base removed from V and 1 base from J, the gap between germline ends came to 4 bases. Looked up from germline, CDR1 is SQVTM and CDR2 is ANQGSEA. CDR3 length: 12 residues. The variable domain in full, with the rest retrieved from reference TRBV29-1 and TRBJ1-1, is SAVISQKPSRDICQRGTSLTIQCQVDSQVTMMFWYRQQPGQSLTLIATANQGSEATYESGFVIDKFPISRPNLTFSTLTVSNMSPEDSSIYLCSVEAQNTEAFFGQGTRLTVV.

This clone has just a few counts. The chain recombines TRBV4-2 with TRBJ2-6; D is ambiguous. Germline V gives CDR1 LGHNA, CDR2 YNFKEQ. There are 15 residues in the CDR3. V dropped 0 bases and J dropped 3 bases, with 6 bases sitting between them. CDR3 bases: TGTGCCAGCAGCCAAGATAGGGATGGGGCCAACGTCCTGACTTTC. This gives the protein CASSQDRDGANVLTF.

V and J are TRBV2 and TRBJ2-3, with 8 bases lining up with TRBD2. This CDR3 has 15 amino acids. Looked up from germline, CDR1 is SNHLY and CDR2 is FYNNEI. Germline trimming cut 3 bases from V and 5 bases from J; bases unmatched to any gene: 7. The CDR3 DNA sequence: TGTGCCAGCAGTGATGGCCGGGGGGGGCAAGATACGCAGTATTTT. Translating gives CASSDGRGGQDTQYF.

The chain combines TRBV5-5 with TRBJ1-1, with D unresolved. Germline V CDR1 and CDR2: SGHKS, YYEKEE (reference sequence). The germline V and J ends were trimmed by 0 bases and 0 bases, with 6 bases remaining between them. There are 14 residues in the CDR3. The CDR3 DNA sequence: TGTGCCAGCAGCTTGGATCCGATGAACACTGAAGCTTTCTTT. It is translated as CASSLDPMNTEAFF.

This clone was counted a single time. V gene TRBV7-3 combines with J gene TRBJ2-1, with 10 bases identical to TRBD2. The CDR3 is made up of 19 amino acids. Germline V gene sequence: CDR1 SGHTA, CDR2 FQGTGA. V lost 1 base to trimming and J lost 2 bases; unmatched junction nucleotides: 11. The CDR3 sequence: CASSLIERGGEGPYNEQFF. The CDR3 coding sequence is TGTGCCAGCAGCTTAATCGAGCGGGGGGGCGAAGGGCCCTACAATGAGCAGTTCTTC.

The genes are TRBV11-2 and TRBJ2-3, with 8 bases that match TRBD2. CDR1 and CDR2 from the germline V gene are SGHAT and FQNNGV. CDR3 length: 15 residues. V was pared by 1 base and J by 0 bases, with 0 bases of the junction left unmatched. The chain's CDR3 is CASSLAGGSTDTQYF. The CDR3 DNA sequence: TGTGCCAGCAGCTTAGCGGGAGGGAGCACAGATACGCAGTATTTT.

The CDR3 DNA reads TGTGCCAGCAACCTGGGACAGGGGGCTCAGGGCGAGCAGTACTTC. Translation: CASNLGQGAQGEQYF. The V and J genes are TRBV6-6 and TRBJ2-7; 12 bases map to TRBD1. The CDR3 is 15 amino acids. With V trimmed by 7 bases and J by 6 bases, 10 bases remained unmatched. CDR1 is MNHNY and CDR2 is SVGAGI in the germline V gene (reference sequence).

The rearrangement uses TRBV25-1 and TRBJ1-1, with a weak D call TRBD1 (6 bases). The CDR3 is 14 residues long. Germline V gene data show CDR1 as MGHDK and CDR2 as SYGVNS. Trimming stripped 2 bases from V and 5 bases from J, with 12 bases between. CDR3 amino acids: CASSEQGGGTEAFF. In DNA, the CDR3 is TGTGCCAGCAGTGAACAAGGGGGAGGGACTGAAGCTTTCTTT. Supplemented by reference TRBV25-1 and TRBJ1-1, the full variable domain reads EADIYQTPRYLVIGTGKKITLECSQTMGHDKMYWYQQDPGMELHLIHYSYGVNSTEKGDLSSESTVSRIRTEHFPLTLESARPSHTSQYLCASSEQGGGTEAFFGQGTRLTVV.

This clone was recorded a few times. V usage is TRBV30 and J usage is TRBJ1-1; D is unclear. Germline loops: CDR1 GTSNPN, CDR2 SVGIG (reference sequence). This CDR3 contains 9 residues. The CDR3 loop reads CALNTEAFF. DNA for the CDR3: TGTGCGCTGAACACTGAAGCTTTCTTT.

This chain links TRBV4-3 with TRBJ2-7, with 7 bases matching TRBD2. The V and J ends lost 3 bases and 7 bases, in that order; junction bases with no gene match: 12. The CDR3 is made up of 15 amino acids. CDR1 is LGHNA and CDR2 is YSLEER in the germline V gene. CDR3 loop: CASSQRASGAWEQYF. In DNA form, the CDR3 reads TGCGCCAGCAGCCAGCGGGCTAGCGGTGCCTGGGAGCAGTACTTC.

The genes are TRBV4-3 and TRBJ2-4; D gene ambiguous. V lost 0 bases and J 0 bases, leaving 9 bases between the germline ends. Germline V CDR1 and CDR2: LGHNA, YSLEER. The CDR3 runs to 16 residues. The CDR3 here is CASSQDPIGAKNIQYF. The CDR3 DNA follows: TGCGCCAGCAGCCAAGATCCCATCGGAGCCAAAAACATTCAGTACTTC.

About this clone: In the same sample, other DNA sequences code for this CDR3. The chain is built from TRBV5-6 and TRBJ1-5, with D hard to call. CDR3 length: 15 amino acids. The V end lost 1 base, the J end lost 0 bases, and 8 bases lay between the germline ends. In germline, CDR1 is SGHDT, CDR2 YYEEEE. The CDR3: CASSLQGYSNQPQHF. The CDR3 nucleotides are TGTGCCAGCAGCTTGCAAGGTTATAGCAATCAGCCCCAGCATTTT.

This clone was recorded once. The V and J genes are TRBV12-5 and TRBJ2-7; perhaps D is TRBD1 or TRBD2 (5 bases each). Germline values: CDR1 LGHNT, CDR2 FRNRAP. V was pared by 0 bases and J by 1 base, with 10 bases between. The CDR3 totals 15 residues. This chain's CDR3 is CASGLVGTGSYEQYF. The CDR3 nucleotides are TGTGCTAGTGGTTTGGTAGGGACGGGGTCCTACGAGCAGTACTTC.

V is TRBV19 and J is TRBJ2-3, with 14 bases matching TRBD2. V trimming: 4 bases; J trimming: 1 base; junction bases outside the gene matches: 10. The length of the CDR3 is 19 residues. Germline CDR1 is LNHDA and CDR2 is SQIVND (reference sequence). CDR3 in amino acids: CASSNQGLAGADRTDTQYF. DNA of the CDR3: TGTGCCAGTAGTAACCAGGGACTAGCGGGGGCAGATCGCACAGATACGCAGTATTTT.

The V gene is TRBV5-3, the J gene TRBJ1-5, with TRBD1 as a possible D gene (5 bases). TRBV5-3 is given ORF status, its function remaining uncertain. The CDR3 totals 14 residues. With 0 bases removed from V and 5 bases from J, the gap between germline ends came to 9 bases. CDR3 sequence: CARSLVGGDQPQHF. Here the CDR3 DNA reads TGTGCCAGAAGCTTGGTTGGGGGGGATCAGCCCCAGCATTTT.

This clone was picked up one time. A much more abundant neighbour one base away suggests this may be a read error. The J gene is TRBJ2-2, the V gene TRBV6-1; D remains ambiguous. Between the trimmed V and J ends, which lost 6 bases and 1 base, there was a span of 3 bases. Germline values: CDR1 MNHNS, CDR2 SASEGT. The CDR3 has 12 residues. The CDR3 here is CASRLNTGELFF. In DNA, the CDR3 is TGTGCCAGCAGACTGAACACCGGGGAGCTGTTTTTT.

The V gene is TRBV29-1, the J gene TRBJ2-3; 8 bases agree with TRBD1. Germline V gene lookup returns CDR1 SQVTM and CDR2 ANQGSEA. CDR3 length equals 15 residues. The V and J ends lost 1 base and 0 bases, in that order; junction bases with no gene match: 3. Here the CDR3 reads CSVEGWDRSTDTQYF. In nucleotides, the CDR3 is TGCAGCGTTGAAGGGTGGGACAGGAGCACAGATACGCAGTATTTT.

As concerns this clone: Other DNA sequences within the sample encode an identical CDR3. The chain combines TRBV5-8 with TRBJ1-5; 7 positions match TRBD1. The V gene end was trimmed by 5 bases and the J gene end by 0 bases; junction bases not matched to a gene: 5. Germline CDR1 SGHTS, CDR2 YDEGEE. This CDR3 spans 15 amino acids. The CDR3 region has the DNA TGTGCCAGCAGTTTACAGGGGTATAGCAATCAGCCCCAGCATTTT. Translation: CASSLQGYSNQPQHF.

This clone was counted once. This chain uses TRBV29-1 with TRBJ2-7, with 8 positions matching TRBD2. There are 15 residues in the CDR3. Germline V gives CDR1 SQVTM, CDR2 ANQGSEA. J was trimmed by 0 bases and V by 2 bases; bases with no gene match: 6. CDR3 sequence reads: CSVELAGIISYEQYF. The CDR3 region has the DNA TGCAGCGTTGAACTAGCGGGTATAATCTCCTACGAGCAGTACTTC.

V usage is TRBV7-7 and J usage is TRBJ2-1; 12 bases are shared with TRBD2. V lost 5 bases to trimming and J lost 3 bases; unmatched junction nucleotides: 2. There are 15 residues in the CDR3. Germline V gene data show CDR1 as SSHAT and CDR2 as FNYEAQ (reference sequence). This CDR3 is CASSATSGGYNEQFF. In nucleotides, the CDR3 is TGTGCCAGCAGCGCGACTAGCGGGGGCTACAATGAGCAGTTCTTC.

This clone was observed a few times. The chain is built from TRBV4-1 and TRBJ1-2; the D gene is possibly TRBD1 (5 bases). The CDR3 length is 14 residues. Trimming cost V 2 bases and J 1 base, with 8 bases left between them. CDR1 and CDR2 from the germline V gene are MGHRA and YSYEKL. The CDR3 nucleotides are TGCGCCAGCAGCCAACTGGGGGGTAACTATGGCTACACCTTC. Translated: CASSQLGGNYGYTF.

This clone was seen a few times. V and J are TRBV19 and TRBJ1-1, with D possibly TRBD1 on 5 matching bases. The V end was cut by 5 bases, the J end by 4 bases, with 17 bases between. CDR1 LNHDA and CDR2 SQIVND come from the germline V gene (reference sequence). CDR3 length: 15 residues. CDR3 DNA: TGTGCCAGTAGTGTCACCGGGGAGGGGACCACTGAAGCTTTCTTT. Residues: CASSVTGEGTTEAFF.

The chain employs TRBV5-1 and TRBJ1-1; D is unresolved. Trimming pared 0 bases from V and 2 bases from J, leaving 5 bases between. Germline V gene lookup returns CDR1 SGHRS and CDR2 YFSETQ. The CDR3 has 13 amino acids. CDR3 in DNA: TGCGCCAGCAGCTTGGCAGAAAACACTGAAGCTTTCTTT. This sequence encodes CASSLAENTEAFF.

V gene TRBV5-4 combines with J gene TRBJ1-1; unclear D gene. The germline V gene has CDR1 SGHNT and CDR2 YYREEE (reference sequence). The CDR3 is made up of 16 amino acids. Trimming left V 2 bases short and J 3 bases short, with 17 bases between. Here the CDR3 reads CASSLMKGPGDTEAFF. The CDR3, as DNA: TGTGCCAGCAGCTTAATGAAAGGCCCCGGGGACACTGAAGCTTTCTTT.

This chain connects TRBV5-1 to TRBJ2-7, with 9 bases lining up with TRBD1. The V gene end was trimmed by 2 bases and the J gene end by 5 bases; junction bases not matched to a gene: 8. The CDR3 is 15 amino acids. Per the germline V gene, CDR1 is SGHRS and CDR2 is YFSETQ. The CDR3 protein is CASSFRTGVSNEQYF. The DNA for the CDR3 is TGCGCCAGCAGCTTCCGGACAGGGGTAAGCAACGAGCAGTACTTC.